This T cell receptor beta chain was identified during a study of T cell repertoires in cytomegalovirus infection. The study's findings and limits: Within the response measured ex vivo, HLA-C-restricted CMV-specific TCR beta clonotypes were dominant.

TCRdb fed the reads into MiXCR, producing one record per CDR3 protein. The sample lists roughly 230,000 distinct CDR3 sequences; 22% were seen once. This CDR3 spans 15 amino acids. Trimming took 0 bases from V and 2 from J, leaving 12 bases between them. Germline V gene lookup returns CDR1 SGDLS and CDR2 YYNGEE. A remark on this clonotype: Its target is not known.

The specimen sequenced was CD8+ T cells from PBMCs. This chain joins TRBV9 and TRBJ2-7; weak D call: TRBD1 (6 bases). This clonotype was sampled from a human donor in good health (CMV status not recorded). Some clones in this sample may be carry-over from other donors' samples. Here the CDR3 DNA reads TGTGCCAGCAGCGTAGGAATAGGGGGAACCTACGAGCAGTACTTC. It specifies CASSVGIGGTYEQYF.